This entry lists 25 T cell receptor beta chains sequenced from one sample in a study of blood T cell repertoires in COVID-19. The data were produced by immunoSEQ multiplex PCR, yet TCRdb's version contains in-frame clones alone and is incomplete. The sample yields about 210,000 clones, over 70% seen once. Sequencing input: peripheral blood. The receptors stem from a woman aged 70-85 years with acute or convalescent COVID-19.

The chain couples TRBV5-1 to TRBJ1-5; 11 bases are shared with TRBD1. J gave up 7 bases and V 0 bases, and 3 bases lay outside the gene matches. The CDR3 covers 15 residues. The germline CDR1 and CDR2 sequences are SGHRS and YFSETQ. As DNA, the CDR3 is TGCGCCAGCAGCTTGGCGGGACAGGGGGGCCAGCCCCAGCATTTT. Protein product: CASSLAGQGGQPQHF. Complete variable domain (other parts from reference TRBV5-1 and TRBJ1-5): KAGVTQTPRYLIKTRGQQVTLSCSPISGHRSVSWYQQTPGQGLQFLFEYFSETQRNKGNFPGRFSGRQFSNSRSEMNVSTLELGDSALYLCASSLAGQGGQPQHFGDGTRLSIL.

This clone was detected only once. The chain couples TRBV4-1 to TRBJ1-4, with a tentative D call TRBD1 (5 bases). CDR1 MGHRA and CDR2 YSYEKL come from the germline V gene. The V gene lost 0 bases and the J gene lost 7 bases, with 12 bases spanning the gap. This CDR3 has 15 residues. The CDR3 loop is CASSQERRGSEKLFF. For the CDR3, the DNA is TGCGCCAGCAGCCAAGAAAGGAGGGGCAGTGAAAAACTGTTTTTT.

This chain uses TRBV4-1 with TRBJ1-2, with TRBD1 matching 9 bases. Looked up from germline, CDR1 is MGHRA and CDR2 is YSYEKL. The CDR3 runs to 16 residues. The V and J ends lost 0 bases and 3 bases, in that order; junction bases with no gene match: 5. CDR3 coding DNA: TGCGCCAGCAGCCAAGACCAAAGGACAGGGGACTATGGCTACACCTTC. This sequence encodes CASSQDQRTGDYGYTF.

This chain uses TRBV5-6 with TRBJ2-1; no definite D call. CDR1 is SGHDT, CDR2 YYEEEE, per germline. Trimming removed 0 bases at V and 7 bases at J, with 14 bases between. There are 15 residues in the CDR3. The CDR3 coding sequence is TGTGCCAGCAGCTTGGGGTTAGTCACTGATAATGAGCAGTTCTTC. Protein sequence: CASSLGLVTDNEQFF.

The chain carries TRBV7-2 and TRBJ2-1; TRBD1 might be the D (6 bases). Germline V gene sequence: CDR1 SGHTA, CDR2 FQGNSA. The ends were cut back, 2 bases at V and 15 bases at J, with 11 bases in the middle. The CDR3 has 11 residues. The CDR3 here is CASSLRGLRFF. DNA of the CDR3: TGTGCCAGCAGCTTAAGGGGGTTACGGTTCTTC.

V and J are TRBV19 and TRBJ2-1, with D possibly being TRBD1 (7 bases). Trimming left V 6 bases short and J 12 bases short, with 18 bases between. This CDR3 spans 13 amino acids. Germline V gene data show CDR1 as LNHDA and CDR2 as SQIVND (reference sequence). The CDR3 sequence: CASSTTRRDRQFF. The CDR3, as DNA: TGTGCCAGTAGCACAACCAGGCGGGACAGGCAGTTCTTC.

V is TRBV5-8 and J is TRBJ2-7, with 7 nucleotides matching TRBD1. The CDR3 loop spans 14 amino acids. Per the germline V gene, CDR1 is SGHTS and CDR2 is YDEGEE. J lost 2 bases, V lost 4 bases, and 6 bases had no gene match. The CDR3 here is CASSRTGTTYEQYF. In DNA, the CDR3 is TGTGCCAGCAGCCGGACAGGTACCACCTACGAGCAGTACTTC. The full variable domain, with the rest looked up from reference TRBV5-8 and TRBJ2-7, is EAGVTQSPTHLIKTRGQQATLRCSPISGHTSVYWYQQALGLGLQFLLWYDEGEERNRGNFPPRFSGRQFPNYSSELNVNALELEDSALYLCASSRTGTTYEQYFGPGTRLTVT.

The chain employs TRBV5-1 and TRBJ1-4; 7 nucleotides agree with TRBD1. The ends lost 5 bases at V and 5 bases at J; junction bases unmatched: 9. This CDR3 has 15 residues. Germline V gene sequence: CDR1 SGHRS, CDR2 YFSETQ. CDR3 sequence: CASRSGDSRNEKLFF. The DNA for the CDR3 is TGCGCCAGCAGATCGGGGGACAGCCGAAATGAAAAACTGTTTTTT.

This chain joins TRBV6-5 and TRBJ2-3; 12 nucleotides match TRBD1. CDR1 and CDR2 (germline): MNHEY, SVGAGI. Losses at the gene ends were 6 bases for V and 7 bases for J; bases not matched to a gene: 8. CDR3 length equals 15 residues. CDR3 coding DNA: TGTGCCAGCAGATCCGGGACAGGGGGCATGTATACGCAGTATTTT. It specifies CASRSGTGGMYTQYF.

The chain carries TRBV27 and TRBJ2-7, with 10 bases identical to TRBD1. V shed 4 bases, J shed 2 bases, and the junction held 14 bases outside the gene matches. Germline loops: CDR1 MNHEY, CDR2 SMNVEV (reference sequence). This CDR3 contains 18 residues. CDR3 DNA sequence: TGTGCCAGCAGTTCCAGAATCCTCCGGGACAGGGGAACCTACGAGCAGTACTTC. As protein: CASSSRILRDRGTYEQYF.

Only a few counts were recorded for this clone. The chain combines TRBV6-1 with TRBJ1-5; a possible D gene is TRBD1 (5 bases). CDR3 length: 15 amino acids. Between the trimmed V and J ends, which lost 0 bases and 5 bases, there was a span of 11 bases. Germline V gives CDR1 MNHNS, CDR2 SASEGT. The CDR3 coding sequence is TGTGCCAGCAGTGAAGCAGGAGGGGAGTATCAGCCCCAGCATTTT. As protein: CASSEAGGEYQPQHF.

This clone was picked up a small number of times. The V and J genes are TRBV2 and TRBJ1-3; D uncertain. V was cut by 6 bases and J by 0 bases, with 12 bases left in between. The CDR3 has 15 amino acids. Germline-derived CDR1 and CDR2 are SNHLY and FYNNEI. In DNA, the CDR3 is TGTGCCAGCAGGGCTTACGCGGACTCTGGAAACACCATATATTTT. Amino acids: CASRAYADSGNTIYF.

The chain couples TRBV6-1 to TRBJ2-1; 9 bases line up with TRBD2. The CDR3 is 16 amino acids. Germline CDR1 reads MNHNS; CDR2 reads SASEGT. The V and J ends lost 3 bases and 5 bases, in that order; junction bases with no gene match: 8. CDR3 residues: CASSEGRGGLDNEQFF. The CDR3 DNA reads TGTGCCAGCAGTGAGGGGCGGGGGGGCCTCGACAATGAGCAGTTCTTC.

The chain recombines TRBV9 with TRBJ2-2; unclear D gene. V lost 1 base and J 4 bases, leaving 17 bases between the germline ends. The CDR3 loop spans 17 amino acids. Germline lookup yields CDR1 SGDLS and CDR2 YYNGEE. The CDR3 spells CASSVRYRGPGTGELFF. The CDR3, as DNA: TGTGCCAGCAGCGTAAGGTATCGAGGTCCGGGCACCGGGGAGCTGTTTTTT.

The rearrangement uses TRBV7-2 and TRBJ1-5; 7 bases line up with TRBD1. CDR1 is SGHTA and CDR2 is FQGNSA in the germline V gene. The CDR3 is made up of 15 amino acids. V lost 4 bases, J lost 2 bases, and 5 bases stayed unmatched. The CDR3 nucleotides are TGTGCCAGCAGCTCGGGACAGAGAGGCAATCAGCCCCAGCATTTT. Translating it yields CASSSGQRGNQPQHF. The whole variable domain, remainder taken from reference TRBV7-2 and TRBJ1-5, is GAGVSQSPSNKVTEKGKDVELRCDPISGHTALYWYRQSLGQGLEFLIYFQGNSAPDKSGLPSDRFSAERTGGSVSTLTIQRTQQEDSAVYLCASSSGQRGNQPQHFGDGTRLSIL.

V is TRBV6-4 and J is TRBJ1-6; maybe TRBD1 (6 bases). The CDR3 sequence is 14 residues long. V lost 6 bases, J lost 9 bases, and 15 bases lay in between. CDR1 is MRHNA and CDR2 is SNTAGT in the germline V gene. CDR3 amino acids: CASRSTGTTSPLHF. CDR3 in DNA: TGTGCCAGCAGATCTACAGGGACGACTTCACCCCTCCACTTT.

This clone appeared once. The rearrangement links TRBV4-3 to TRBJ2-1; 11 bases match TRBD2. V lost 1 base to trimming and J lost 6 bases; unmatched junction nucleotides: 8. The CDR3 is made up of 17 amino acids. Germline-derived CDR1 and CDR2 are LGHNA and YSLEER. The CDR3 spells CASSQAFLAGGTNEQFF. The CDR3 bases are TGCGCCAGCAGCCAAGCATTTCTAGCGGGGGGTACCAATGAGCAGTTCTTC.

V gene TRBV5-4 combines with J gene TRBJ1-2, with D unclear. Trimming stripped 0 bases from V and 0 bases from J, with 9 bases between. The CDR3 spans 15 residues. Germline lookup yields CDR1 SGHNT and CDR2 YYREEE (reference sequence). In DNA form, the CDR3 reads TGTGCCAGCAGCTTGGGGGCCAGCACTAACTATGGCTACACCTTC. It is translated as CASSLGASTNYGYTF.

The J gene is TRBJ2-2, the V gene TRBV27, with 7 bases aligning to TRBD1. Germline CDR1 is MNHEY and CDR2 is SMNVEV (reference sequence). This CDR3 is built from 16 residues. J was trimmed by 3 bases and V by 1 base; bases with no gene match: 5. CDR3 nucleotides: TGTGCCAGCAGTTTATGGGGAACAGGGGACACCGGGGAGCTGTTTTTT. Translation: CASSLWGTGDTGELFF.

V gene TRBV5-1 combines with J gene TRBJ2-7; 8 bases are a match to TRBD1. V trimming: 4 bases; J trimming: 3 bases; junction bases outside the gene matches: 9. The CDR3 is 15 amino acids. CDR1 is SGHRS, CDR2 YFSETQ, per germline. CDR3 protein: CASSARQGLSYEQYF. The CDR3, as DNA: TGCGCCAGCAGCGCACGACAGGGGCTAAGCTACGAGCAGTACTTC.

This clone was seen only once. This chain connects TRBV18 to TRBJ1-2; D remains ambiguous. Per germline, CDR1 KGHSH and CDR2 LQKENI. The germline V and J ends were trimmed by 2 bases and 7 bases, with 14 bases remaining between them. CDR3 length equals 14 residues. CDR3 coding DNA: TGTGCCAGCTCACCAGGGCCAGAGAGGGCTGGCTACACCTTC. Amino acids: CASSPGPERAGYTF. The full variable domain, its missing parts supplied by reference TRBV18 and TRBJ1-2, is NAGVMQNPRHLVRRRGQEARLRCSPMKGHSHVYWYRQLPEEGLKFMVYLQKENIIDESGMPKERFSAEFPKEGPSILRIQQVVRGDSAAYFCASSPGPERAGYTFGSGTRLTVV.

The chain carries TRBV2 and TRBJ2-3; D may be TRBD2 (6 bases). The germline V gene encodes CDR1 SNHLY and CDR2 FYNNEI. The CDR3 sequence is 15 residues long. Trimming took 4 bases from V and 1 from J, leaving 12 bases between them. CDR3 DNA sequence: TGTGCCAGCAGTGGACTAGTACGCGGCACAGATACGCAGTATTTT. Amino acids: CASSGLVRGTDTQYF.

The V and J genes are TRBV9 and TRBJ2-2, with D perhaps TRBD2 (6 bases). Germline V gene lookup returns CDR1 SGDLS and CDR2 YYNGEE. The CDR3 has 19 residues. V was cut by 0 bases and J by 2 bases, with 20 bases left in between. CDR3 in amino acids: CASSVDLGRSGLNTGELFF. Here the CDR3 DNA reads TGTGCCAGCAGCGTAGACCTTGGTAGGAGCGGGTTAAACACCGGGGAGCTGTTTTTT.

V gene TRBV4-1 combines with J gene TRBJ1-1, with 10 bases identical to TRBD1. Germline CDR1 MGHRA, CDR2 YSYEKL. Trimming took 5 bases from V and 5 from J; bases not matched to a gene: 8. This CDR3 spans 15 amino acids. The CDR3 DNA is TGCGCCAGCAGCACGCGGACAGGGGGGAGGACTGAAGCTTTCTTT. It translates to CASSTRTGGRTEAFF.

V usage is TRBV6-5 and J usage is TRBJ1-1, with a weak D call TRBD1 (6 bases). V lost 7 bases and J lost 9, with 12 bases in between. The germline V gene encodes CDR1 MNHEY and CDR2 SVGAGI. The CDR3 consists of 11 residues. CDR3 nucleotides: TGTGCCAGCATCTACGGACAGAAAGCTTTCTTT. Encoded protein: CASIYGQKAFF.